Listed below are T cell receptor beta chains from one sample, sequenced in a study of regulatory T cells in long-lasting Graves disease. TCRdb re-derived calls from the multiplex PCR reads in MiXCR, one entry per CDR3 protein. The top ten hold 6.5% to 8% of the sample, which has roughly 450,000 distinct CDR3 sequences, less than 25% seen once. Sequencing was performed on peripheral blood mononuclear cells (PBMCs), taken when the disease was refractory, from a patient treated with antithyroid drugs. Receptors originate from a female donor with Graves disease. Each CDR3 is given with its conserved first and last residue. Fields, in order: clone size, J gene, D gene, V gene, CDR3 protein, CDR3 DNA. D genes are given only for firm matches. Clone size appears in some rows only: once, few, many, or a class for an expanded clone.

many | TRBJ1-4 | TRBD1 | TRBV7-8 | CASSPRRGGQGARREKLFF | TGTGCCAGCAGCCCACGCCGCGGGGGACAGGGGGCGCGTCGGGAAAAACTGTTTTTT
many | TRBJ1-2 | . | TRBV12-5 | CASGSSGLGYTF | TGTGCTAGTGGCTCCTCGGGGTTGGGCTACACCTTC
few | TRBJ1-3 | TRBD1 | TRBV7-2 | CASSSTGGRNTIYF | TGTGCCAGCAGCTCGACAGGGGGTCGAAACACCATATATTTT
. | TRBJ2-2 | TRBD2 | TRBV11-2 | CASSFRPGLLNTGELFF | TGTGCCAGCAGCTTTCGTCCGGGACTACTAAACACCGGGGAGCTGTTTTTT
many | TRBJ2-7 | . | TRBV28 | CASSRDLPYEQYF | TGTGCCAGCAGTCGGGACCTCCCCTACGAGCAGTACTTC
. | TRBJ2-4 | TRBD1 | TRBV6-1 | CASSASGGEDIQYF | TGTGCCAGCAGTGCGTCAGGGGGAGAAGACATTCAGTACTTC
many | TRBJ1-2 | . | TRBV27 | CASSFTRKDGYTF | TGTGCCAGCAGTTTTACCAGGAAGGATGGCTACACCTTC
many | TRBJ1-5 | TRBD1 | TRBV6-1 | CASRRQGVGNQPQHF | TGTGCCAGCAGGCGACAGGGAGTCGGCAATCAGCCCCAGCATTTT
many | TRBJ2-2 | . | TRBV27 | CASRNRAGLPGELFF | TGTGCCAGCAGGAACAGGGCGGGTCTACCCGGGGAGCTGTTTTTT
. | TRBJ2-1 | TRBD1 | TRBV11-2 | CASSLVDRDWDEQFF | TGTGCCAGCAGCTTGGTAGACAGGGATTGGGATGAGCAGTTCTTC
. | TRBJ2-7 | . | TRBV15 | CATSTRQSSYEQYF | TGTGCCACCAGCACAAGACAAAGCTCCTACGAGCAGTACTTC
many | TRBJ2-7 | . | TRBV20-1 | CSAREFPGGWYEQYF | TGCAGTGCTAGAGAATTCCCGGGCGGATGGTACGAGCAGTACTTC
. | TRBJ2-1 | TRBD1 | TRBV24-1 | CATSDLTGGDYNEQFF | TGTGCCACCAGTGACCTCACAGGGGGTGATTACAATGAGCAGTTCTTC
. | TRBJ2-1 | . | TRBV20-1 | CSARGRGSSYNEQFF | TGCAGTGCTAGAGGGAGGGGAAGCTCCTACAATGAGCAGTTCTTC
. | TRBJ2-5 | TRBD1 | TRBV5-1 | CASRSGTGGSQETQYF | TGCGCCAGCAGGTCTGGGACAGGGGGGTCCCAAGAGACCCAGTACTTC
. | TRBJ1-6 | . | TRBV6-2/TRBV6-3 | CASSYVEGDSPLHF | TGTGCCAGCAGTTACGTGGAGGGGGATTCACCCCTCCACTTT
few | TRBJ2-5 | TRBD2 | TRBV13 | CASSPPGLAGYETQYF | TGTGCCAGCAGCCCCCCCGGACTAGCGGGATATGAGACCCAGTACTTC
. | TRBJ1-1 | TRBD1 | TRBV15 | CATSRGRDRANTEAFF | TGTGCCACCAGCAGAGGCCGGGACAGGGCAAACACTGAAGCTTTCTTT
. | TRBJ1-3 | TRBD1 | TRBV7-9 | CASSAGTGRRGNTIYF | TGTGCCAGCAGCGCGGGGACAGGGAGGCGAGGAAACACCATATATTTT
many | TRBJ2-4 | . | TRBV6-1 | CASTENTLSFSAKNIQYF | TGTGCCAGCACCGAGAACACTCTCTCTTTCTCGGCCAAAAACATTCAGTACTTC
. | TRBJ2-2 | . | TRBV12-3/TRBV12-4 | CASRNPQASNTGELFF | TGTGCCAGCAGAAACCCTCAGGCGTCGAACACCGGGGAGCTGTTTTTT
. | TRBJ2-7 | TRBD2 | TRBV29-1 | CSVGGGSSYEQYF | TGCAGCGTTGGGGGAGGGAGCTCCTACGAGCAGTACTTC
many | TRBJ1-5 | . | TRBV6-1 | CASRRGGRPQHF | TGTGCCAGCAGGAGGGGAGGGCGGCCCCAGCATTTT
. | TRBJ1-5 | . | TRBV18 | CASSPVGLNQPQHF | TGTGCCAGCTCACCAGTTGGGTTAAATCAGCCCCAGCATTTT
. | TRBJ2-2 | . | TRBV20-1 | CSARSPGTFGELFF | TGCAGTGCTAGATCCCCTGGGACATTCGGGGAGCTGTTTTTT
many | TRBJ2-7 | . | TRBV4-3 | CASSQEWIGSSYEQYF | TGCGCCAGCAGCCAAGAGTGGATTGGGAGCTCCTACGAGCAGTACTTC
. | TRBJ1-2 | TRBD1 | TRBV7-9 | CASSLVGTGSYGYTF | TGTGCCAGCAGCTTAGTCGGGACAGGGAGCTATGGCTACACCTTC
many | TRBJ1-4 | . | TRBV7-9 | CASSLEGGNEKLFF | TGTGCCAGCAGCTTAGAAGGGGGGAATGAAAAACTGTTTTTT
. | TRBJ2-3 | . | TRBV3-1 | CASSQAGVLQDTQYF | TGTGCCAGCAGCCAAGCGGGGGTACTTCAAGATACGCAGTATTTT
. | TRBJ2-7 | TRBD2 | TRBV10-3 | CAIRGGTSGPYEQYF | TGTGCCATAAGGGGCGGGACTAGCGGACCCTACGAGCAGTACTTC
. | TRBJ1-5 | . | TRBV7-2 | CASSLSNSRGQRQHF | TGTGCCAGCAGCTTAAGTAACAGTAGAGGTCAGCGCCAGCATTTT
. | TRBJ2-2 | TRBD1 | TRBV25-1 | CASSYRTGGGIVAGELFF | TGTGCCAGCAGCTACCGGACAGGGGGCGGAATAGTGGCCGGGGAGCTGTTTTTT
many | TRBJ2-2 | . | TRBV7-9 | CASSLHLGSAGLTGELFF | TGTGCCAGCAGCTTACACCTCGGTTCCGCAGGGCTGACCGGGGAGCTGTTTTTT
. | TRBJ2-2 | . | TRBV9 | CASSVGGWPGELFF | TGTGCCAGCAGCGTAGGAGGGTGGCCCGGGGAGCTGTTTTTT
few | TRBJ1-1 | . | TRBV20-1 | CSAPRAPF | TGCAGTGCTCCCCGGGCTCCTTTT
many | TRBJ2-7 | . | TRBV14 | CASSQDPASSYEQYF | TGTGCCAGCAGCCAAGATCCGGCCAGCTCCTACGAGCAGTACTTC
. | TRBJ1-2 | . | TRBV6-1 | CASNTSPGEDGYTF | TGTGCCAGCAATACCTCCCCCGGGGAGGATGGCTACACCTTC
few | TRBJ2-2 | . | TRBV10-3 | CAIKGSGEDTGELFF | TGTGCCATCAAGGGTTCGGGGGAGGACACCGGGGAGCTGTTTTTT
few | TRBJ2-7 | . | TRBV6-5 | CASSYDGGRSYEQYF | TGTGCCAGCAGTTACGACGGGGGGCGCTCCTACGAGCAGTACTTC